Presented here are 11 T cell receptor beta chains from one specimen sequenced in a study of T-cell memory formation after mild COVID-19. TCRdb ran MiXCR on the 5' RACE reads and lists one entry per CDR3 protein. The sample contains 50,000 to 75,000 distinct CDR3 sequences, around 10% of which appear only once. Sequences were obtained from PBMCs or a T cell subset sorted from them (not recorded which). These TCRs come from a man younger than 35 who had mild COVID-19 (a few samples of this study predate the infection). Cell type and time point are not known.

As DNA, the CDR3 is TGCGCCAGCAGCCAAGGCCTCCAGGGCGGCGTCTATGGCTACACCTTC. Translated: CASSQGLQGGVYGYTF. This chain joins TRBV4-1 and TRBJ1-2, with D possibly being TRBD1 (5 bases). CDR1 and CDR2 from the germline V gene are MGHRA and YSYEKL. This CDR3 has 16 residues. V gave up 1 base and J gave up 4 bases, with 16 bases separating them.

This chain links TRBV7-3 with TRBJ2-3; D perhaps matches TRBD1 (6 bases). Germline CDR1 is SGHTA and CDR2 is FQGTGA. The CDR3 runs 16 residues. V was pared by 4 bases and J by 2 bases, with 16 bases between. CDR3 nucleotide sequence: TGTGCCAGCAGCTACAGCCCGGACAGAGACACAGATACGCAGTATTTT. It codes for CASSYSPDRDTDTQYF.

There are a few counts of this clonotype. The chain recombines TRBV6-2 or TRBV6-3 with TRBJ1-2; D might be TRBD1 (6 bases). This CDR3 has 15 residues. The V gene lost 5 bases and the J gene lost 8 bases, with 21 bases spanning the gap. From germline, CDR1 is MNHEY and CDR2 SVGEGT. DNA for the CDR3: TGTGCCAGCAGTCTCCGACCCTCTACAGGGAACGGCTACACCTTC. Translation gives CASSLRPSTGNGYTF.

In this sample, this clonotype turned up a few times. This could be a read error, since a much larger clone is one nucleotide away. This chain joins TRBV6-6 and TRBJ2-7, with 10 bases that match TRBD1. V gave up 6 bases and J gave up 4 bases; unmatched junction bases: 6. The CDR3 length is 14 residues. Per the germline V gene, CDR1 is MNHNY and CDR2 is SVGAGI (reference sequence). This chain's CDR3 is CASRSPGQGYEQYV. The DNA for the CDR3 is TGTGCCAGCAGGTCACCGGGACAGGGGTACGAGCAGTACGTC.

This clonotype was detected a few times. The chain employs TRBV20-1 and TRBJ2-3, with D tentatively TRBD1 or TRBD2 (6 bases each). Trimming left V 0 bases short and J 4 bases short, with 14 bases between. The CDR3 has 15 residues. Germline loops: CDR1 DFQATT, CDR2 SNEGSKA (reference sequence). CDR3 DNA sequence: TGCAGTGCTAGAGATATGGGGGGCCCCCCAGATACGCAGTATTTT. Protein: CSARDMGGPPDTQYF.

This clonotype was observed a handful of times. This chain links TRBV5-1 with TRBJ2-7; D uncertain. Germline V gene sequence: CDR1 SGHRS, CDR2 YFSETQ. The germline V and J ends were trimmed by 4 bases and 4 bases, with 15 bases remaining between them. The CDR3 is 14 residues long. CDR3 nucleotides: TGCGCCAGCAGCGCCGGAGTTCGTGGTTACGAGCAGTACTTC. This gives the protein CASSAGVRGYEQYF.

This clonotype was observed a few times. The chain has TRBV15 and TRBJ2-5, with 8 bases that match TRBD1. Germline CDR1 reads LNHNV; CDR2 reads YYDKDF (reference sequence). J was trimmed by 5 bases and V by 0 bases; bases with no gene match: 5. The CDR3 is made up of 15 amino acids. The CDR3 bases are TGTGCCACCAGCAGAGATCCCGGACAGGGTGAGACCCAGTACTTC. Its translation is CATSRDPGQGETQYF.

This clonotype was counted many times. This sequence joins TRBV7-3 and TRBJ2-7, with D uncertain. Germline loops: CDR1 SGHTA, CDR2 FQGTGA. CDR3 length equals 15 residues. V was trimmed by 1 base and J by 5 bases, leaving 15 bases between them. The CDR3 DNA reads as TGTGCCAGCAGCTTAAGCGGAGTGGAATCGGACGAGCAGTACTTC. Amino acids: CASSLSGVESDEQYF.

The chain employs TRBV2 and TRBJ1-6; a possible D gene is TRBD1 (5 bases). This CDR3 is built from 13 residues. Germline V gene data show CDR1 as SNHLY and CDR2 as FYNNEI. Trimming removed 6 bases from V and 9 bases from J, with 12 bases in between. The DNA for the CDR3 is TGTGCCAGCAGGGTCGGGGCGGCTTCACCCCTCCACTTT. Translated, it gives CASRVGAASPLHF.

The V call is TRBV20-1, the J call TRBJ2-1, with 9 bases matching TRBD1. CDR3 length: 12 residues. The ends lost 6 bases at V and 10 bases at J; junction bases unmatched: 7. Germline V gene lookup returns CDR1 DFQATT and CDR2 SNEGSKA (reference sequence). CDR3 region: CSAGTGFKEQFF. The CDR3, as DNA: TGCAGTGCCGGGACAGGGTTCAAAGAGCAGTTCTTC.

This chain links TRBV6-5 with TRBJ2-5, with D perhaps assigned TRBD1 or TRBD2 (5 bases each). Trimming pared 2 bases from V and 2 bases from J, leaving 12 bases between. Germline CDR1 is MNHEY and CDR2 is SVGAGI. This CDR3 has 15 residues. CDR3: CASSYRDGAQETQYF. The CDR3 DNA reads as TGTGCCAGCAGTTACAGGGACGGAGCTCAAGAGACCCAGTACTTC.